What follows describes a single T cell receptor (beta chain). One end of the junction fails to match germline, which may point to a read error. This specimen belongs to a study of T cells after yellow fever vaccination. TCRdb re-called the 5' RACE reads with MiXCR, one entry per CDR3 protein. The top ten clones hold roughly 21% of a sample with some 320,000 distinct CDR3 sequences, 3.5% to 4.5% of them seen once. This receptor was identified in a man between 18 and 35 years old who received the YFV17D yellow fever vaccine. The sequenced sample was PBMCs, obtained 15 days after the yellow fever booster vaccination.

The CDR3 region is CSAREGLAQETQYF. In DNA form, the CDR3 reads TGCAGTGCGAGAGAGGGACTAGCACAAGAGACCCAGTACTTC. V usage is TRBV20-1 and J usage is TRBJ2-5; 9 bases are a match to TRBD2. Germline V gene lookup returns CDR1 DFQATT and CDR2 SNEGSKA (reference sequence). CDR3 length: 14 residues.